The rows below give T cell receptor beta chains drawn from one sample of a study of vaccination effects on CD4 cells after COVID-19. Produced via immunoSEQ multiplex PCR; TCRdb's table is partial and in-frame only. Of about 40,000 clones in the sample, around 73% were seen once. No antigen has been assigned to these receptors. This specimen consisted of CD4+ T cells from PBMCs cultured without peptide, obtained after COVID-19 vaccination. These receptors were obtained from a human donor who received a COVID-19 vaccine. Both conserved end residues are part of each CDR3. D genes are given only for firm matches. Size values are once, few and many counts, or a class for expanded clones, and some rows have none.

j_call	v_call	d_call	clone_size	cdr3_nt	cdr3_aa
TRBJ2-1	TRBV4-1	TRBD1	-	TGCGCCAGCAGCCAAGATCTTACAGGGGGACCCTACAATGAGCAGTTCTTC	CASSQDLTGGPYNEQFF
TRBJ1-5	TRBV15	-	-	TGTGCCACCAGCAGAGTTGGCAGCATCATTAGCAATCAGCCCCAGCATTTT	CATSRVGSIISNQPQHF
TRBJ1-2	TRBV4-2	-	-	TGTGCCAGCAGCCAAGATTCACAAGGGGGATCCGGTGGCTACACCTTC	CASSQDSQGGSGGYTF
TRBJ2-5	TRBV9	TRBD2	-	TGTGCCAGCAGCGTAATTAGCAGCGGGGGTCTTCGGGGGGAGACCCAGTACTTC	CASSVISSGGLRGETQYF
TRBJ1-1	TRBV6-1	-	-	TGTGCCAGCAGTGAATCGCTTTGGGGGACGGGGGCTGAAGCTTTCTTT	CASSESLWGTGAEAFF
TRBJ2-7	TRBV5-1	-	few	TGCGCCAGCAGCCAATTGACCAGCTCCTACGAGCAGTACTTC	CASSQLTSSYEQYF
TRBJ1-5	TRBV6-6	-	-	TGTGCCAGCAGCAGGACAGAGGATCAGCCCCAGCATTTT	CASSRTEDQPQHF
TRBJ2-7	TRBV19	-	many	TGTGCCAGTAGTGAACAGGGAGCATCCTACGAGCAGTACTTC	CASSEQGASYEQYF
TRBJ2-2	TRBV10-3	-	-	TGTGCCATCAGTGAGGAAAACACCGGGGAGCTGTTTTTT	CAISEENTGELFF
TRBJ2-2	TRBV7-6	-	-	TGTGCCAGCAGCTCCGCCGGGGGTTGGGCCGGGGAGCTGTTTTTT	CASSSAGGWAGELFF
TRBJ2-7	TRBV9	-	-	TGTGCCAGCAGCGTATCAGGCGGATACGAGCAGTACTTC	CASSVSGGYEQYF
TRBJ1-4	TRBV5-1	TRBD1	-	TGCGCCAGCAGCCCTTGGGACAGTCCTAATGAAAAACTGTTTTTT	CASSPWDSPNEKLFF
TRBJ2-2	TRBV7-9	-	-	TGTGCCAGCAGCTCCAGCGGGAACACCGGGGAGCTGTTTTTT	CASSSSGNTGELFF
TRBJ2-3	TRBV2	-	few	TGTGCCAGACAGGAAGTCAGCACAGATACGCAGTATTTT	CARQEVSTDTQYF
TRBJ2-7	TRBV6-6	-	-	TGTGCCAGCAGTTCTAGTTCCCAAACCTACGAGCAGTACTTC	CASSSSSQTYEQYF
TRBJ1-4	TRBV7-2	-	-	TGTGCCAGCAGCACCGCAGGGTATAATGAAAAACTGTTTTTT	CASSTAGYNEKLFF
TRBJ2-1	TRBV12-3/TRBV12-4	-	few	TGTGCCAGCAGTTTTAATGAGCAGTTCTTC	CASSFNEQFF
TRBJ1-5	TRBV6-4	TRBD1	-	TGTGCCAATTATGGGACAGCATATAGCAATCAGCCCCAGCATTTT	CANYGTAYSNQPQHF
TRBJ2-2	TRBV18	-	-	TGTGCCAGCTCACCGCCCGGTCGAGCCGGGGAGCTGTTTTTT	CASSPPGRAGELFF
TRBJ2-3	TRBV7-9	TRBD2	few	TGTGCCAGCAGCCCGGGACTAGAAAACACAGATACGCAGTATTTT	CASSPGLENTDTQYF
TRBJ1-1	TRBV2	TRBD1	-	TGTGCCAGCAGTGGACAGGGCAACACTGAAGCTTTCTTT	CASSGQGNTEAFF
TRBJ1-5	TRBV6-5	-	-	TGTGCCAGCAGGAGAGCGGGGCAGCCCCAGCATTTT	CASRRAGQPQHF
TRBJ1-1	TRBV5-1	-	-	TGCGCCAGCCGCCCCACCGGGACGGTGAACACTGAAGCTTTCTTT	CASRPTGTVNTEAFF
TRBJ2-7	TRBV5-5	TRBD1	-	TGTGCCAGCAGAATGGACAGGGGCGGTTTTTACGAGCAGTACTTC	CASRMDRGGFYEQYF
TRBJ2-1	TRBV7-2	-	-	TGTGCCAGCAGCGCACGGTGGGGCGGGTACAATGAGCAGTTCTTC	CASSARWGGYNEQFF
TRBJ1-1	TRBV6-1	-	-	TGTGCCAGCAGTGAAGCTTGGCAAGGGAGCACTGAAGCTTTCTTT	CASSEAWQGSTEAFF
TRBJ2-2	TRBV11-3	TRBD2	-	TGTGCCAGCAGCTTATACGGGGGGGCCGGGGAGCTGTTTTTT	CASSLYGGAGELFF
TRBJ2-5	TRBV20-1	-	few	TGCAGTGGGACATTACAAGAGACCCAGTACTTC	CSGTLQETQYF
TRBJ1-1	TRBV7-8	-	-	TGTGCCAGCAGCTTAGTACGGGGGCGTCGTGGTGAAGCTTTCTTT	CASSLVRGRRGEAFF
TRBJ1-4	TRBV10-3	-	-	TGTGCCATCAGTGAACAGGAAGCAACTAATGAAAAACTGTTTTTT	CAISEQEATNEKLFF
TRBJ2-1	TRBV3-1/TRBV3-2	-	-	TGTGCCAGCAGCCAAGTGCGGTACAATGAGCAGTTCTTC	CASSQVRYNEQFF
TRBJ1-3	TRBV5-6	-	few	TGTGCCAGCAGCCCTTCGGGCGGATCCTCTGGAAACACCATATATTTT	CASSPSGGSSGNTIYF
TRBJ2-1	TRBV11-2	-	few	TGTGCCAGCAGCACGAGAGTCTCCTACAATGAGCAGTTCTTC	CASSTRVSYNEQFF
TRBJ1-4	TRBV7-9	-	-	TGTGCCAGCAGCTTAGGTTCGCCGGCGTCGTATGAAAAACTGTTTTTT	CASSLGSPASYEKLFF
TRBJ1-1	TRBV3-1/TRBV3-2	-	-	TGTGCCAGCAGCCAACCAACAGGGTTAGCTTTCTTT	CASSQPTGLAFF